This entry features one T cell receptor beta chain sequence. The entry originates in a study of blood T cell repertoires in COVID-19. At the level of the study: Researchers got acute and convalescent COVID-19 samples from the United States, Italy and Spain. PBMCs, B-cell-depleted T cells, or T cells provided the cDNA or gDNA that made up the material.

Original analysis: Reference gene primers were amplified, and this amplification served to estimate nucleated cell counts. Profiled with immunoSEQ multiplex PCR; TCRdb holds only in-frame clones, not every one. V, J and clone size reflect that table, while D and trimming were determined from the DNA. The sample lists 260,000 or so clones, roughly four fifths occurring once. Enrolment of Seattle patients took place during active infection, and they were followed longitudinally. The receptor's source is a woman older than 75 with COVID-19, enrolled during active disease. Sequencing input: peripheral blood.

The CDR3 protein is CASSLGREAFF. In DNA form, the CDR3 reads TGTGCCAGCAGTTTGGGGAGAGAAGCTTTCTTT. This chain links TRBV28 with TRBJ1-1; D remains ambiguous. The CDR3 has 11 amino acids. The germline V and J ends were trimmed by 3 bases and 8 bases, with 7 bases remaining between them. Germline lookup yields CDR1 MDHEN and CDR2 SYDVKM. Based on the CDR3 plus reference TRBV28 and TRBJ1-1, the full variable domain is DVKVTQSSRYLVKRTGEKVFLECVQDMDHENMFWYRQDPGLGLRLIYFSYDVKMKEKGDIPEGYSVSREKKERFSLILESASTNQTSMYLCASSLGREAFFGQGTRLTVV.